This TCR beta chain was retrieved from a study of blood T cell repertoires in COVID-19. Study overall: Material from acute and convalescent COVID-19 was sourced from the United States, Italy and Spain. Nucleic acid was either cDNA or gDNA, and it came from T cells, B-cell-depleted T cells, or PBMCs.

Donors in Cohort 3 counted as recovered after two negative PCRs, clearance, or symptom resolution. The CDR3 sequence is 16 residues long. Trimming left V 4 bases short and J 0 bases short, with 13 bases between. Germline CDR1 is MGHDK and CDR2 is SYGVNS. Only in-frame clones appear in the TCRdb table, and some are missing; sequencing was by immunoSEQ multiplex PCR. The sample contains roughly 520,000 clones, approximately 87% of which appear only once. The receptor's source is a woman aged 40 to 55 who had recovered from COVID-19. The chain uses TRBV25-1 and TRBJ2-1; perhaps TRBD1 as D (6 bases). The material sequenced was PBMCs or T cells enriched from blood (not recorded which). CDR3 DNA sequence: TGTGCCAGCAGTGTATTATCGGACAGCTCCTACAATGAGCAGTTCTTC. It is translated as CASSVLSDSSYNEQFF.